These 23 T cell receptor beta chains came from one sample sequenced in a study of blood T cell repertoires in COVID-19. Assay: immunoSEQ multiplex PCR; the TCRdb copy retains only in-frame clones and omits some. The sample records 100,000 to 150,000 clones, approximately 80% being singletons. Sequences were obtained from peripheral blood. All receptors derive from a woman aged 50 to 60 with acute or convalescent COVID-19.

V usage is TRBV29-1 and J usage is TRBJ1-2; D is possibly TRBD1 (5 bases). V lost 4 bases and J lost 5, with 14 bases in between. The CDR3 is 13 residues long. Germline V CDR1 and CDR2: SQVTM, ANQGSEA. The CDR3 spells CSVAGSKGYGYTF. The CDR3 bases are TGCAGCGTTGCGGGTTCAAAGGGGTATGGCTACACCTTC.

V is TRBV27 and J is TRBJ1-1; 11 bases fit TRBD1. This CDR3 is 17 amino acids long. Germline CDR1 and CDR2: MNHEY and SMNVEV (reference sequence). Trimming removed 5 bases from V and 0 bases from J; junction bases left unmatched: 8. The CDR3: CASSRRTGGIMNTEAFF. CDR3 nucleotides: TGTGCCAGCAGTAGAAGGACAGGGGGCATCATGAACACTGAAGCTTTCTTT.

The V gene is TRBV4-1, the J gene TRBJ1-2; possibly TRBD1 for D (6 bases). Trimming left V 2 bases short and J 8 bases short, with 24 bases between. CDR1 and CDR2 (germline): MGHRA, YSYEKL. CDR3 size: 17 residues. CDR3 in DNA: TGCGCCAGCAGCCAAAGGACAGACATCCACGAAGTCGGAGGCTACACCTTC. This translates into CASSQRTDIHEVGGYTF.

This sequence joins TRBV12-3 or TRBV12-4 and TRBJ2-3; TRBD2 is a possible D gene (6 bases). V dropped 8 bases and J dropped 1 base, with 10 bases sitting between them. CDR3 length: 13 residues. DNA of the CDR3: TGTGCCAGCGGATCTAGCGGCACAGATACGCAGTATTTT. Translation gives CASGSSGTDTQYF.

The CDR3 DNA reads as TGTGCCTGGAGTGTAACAGCCACCCATGAGCAGTTCTTC. Protein product: CAWSVTATHEQFF. The J gene is TRBJ2-1, the V gene TRBV30; unclear D gene. The CDR3 is 13 amino acids. V lost 0 bases and J 8 bases, leaving 11 bases between the germline ends. Germline-derived CDR1 and CDR2 are GTSNPN and SVGIG (reference sequence).

V gene TRBV29-1 combines with J gene TRBJ2-5; 7 bases fit TRBD2. V was clipped by 6 bases and J by 3 bases; unmatched bases: 10. This CDR3 is 14 amino acids long. Germline V lookup: CDR1 SQVTM, CDR2 ANQGSEA. In DNA form, the CDR3 reads TGCAGCGTCGCAGGACTAGGGAGAGAAGAGACCCAGTACTTC. Its protein product is CSVAGLGREETQYF. Together with reference TRBV29-1 and TRBJ2-5, the CDR3 gives the full variable domain: SAVISQKPSRDICQRGTSLTIQCQVDSQVTMMFWYRQQPGQSLTLIATANQGSEATYESGFVIDKFPISRPNLTFSTLTVSNMSPEDSSIYLCSVAGLGREETQYFGPGTRLLVL.

V gene TRBV29-1 combines with J gene TRBJ1-1, with D possibly being TRBD1 (6 bases). With 7 bases removed from V and 6 bases from J, the gap between germline ends came to 24 bases. The CDR3 covers 15 residues. CDR1 and CDR2 from the germline V gene are SQVTM and ANQGSEA. The CDR3 protein is CSAGGRGGTGAEAFF. CDR3 nucleotides: TGCAGCGCCGGCGGAAGGGGGGGGACGGGCGCTGAAGCTTTCTTT.

The rearrangement joins TRBV2 to TRBJ1-5; D unresolved. CDR1 SNHLY and CDR2 FYNNEI come from the germline V gene. The length of the CDR3 is 16 residues. Trimming cost V 1 base and J 7 bases, with 17 bases left between them. CDR3 region: CASSEVGSAETQPQHF. DNA of the CDR3: TGTGCCAGCAGTGAAGTCGGGTCGGCGGAAACGCAGCCCCAGCATTTT.

In this sample, this clone turned up once. V and J are TRBV3-1 (or the pseudogene TRBV3-2) and TRBJ1-2; tentative D call: TRBD1 (6 bases). V shed 3 bases and J shed 4 bases, with 15 bases lying between them. The germline V gene has CDR1 LGHDT and CDR2 YNNKEL (reference sequence). The CDR3 covers 15 residues. The CDR3 DNA follows: TGTGCCAGCAGCCATTTCGGACAGTTTTTCTATGGCTACACCTTC. It specifies CASSHFGQFFYGYTF.

The rearrangement joins TRBV19 to TRBJ2-4; 10 bases agree with TRBD2. There are 18 residues in the CDR3. J gave up 0 bases and V 5 bases, and 10 bases lay outside the gene matches. Germline-derived CDR1 and CDR2 are LNHDA and SQIVND (reference sequence). The CDR3 sequence is CASSGLAGEKLAKNIQYF. The CDR3 nucleotides are TGTGCCAGTAGTGGTCTAGCGGGGGAAAAATTAGCCAAAAACATTCAGTACTTC.

A single count supports this clone. This rearrangement joins TRBV12-3 or TRBV12-4 to TRBJ1-5, with D unclear. The CDR3 is 13 residues long. V was pared by 3 bases and J by 0 bases, with 3 bases between. CDR3 in amino acids: CASSFYSNQPQHF. The CDR3 region has the DNA TGTGCCAGCAGTTTTTATAGCAATCAGCCCCAGCATTTT.

The chain uses TRBV6-5 and TRBJ2-2, with 7 bases identical to TRBD2. Germline CDR1 MNHEY, CDR2 SVGAGI. The CDR3 extends over 14 amino acids. V lost 0 bases and J lost 7; bases outside the gene matches: 2. The CDR3 here is CASSYSGEGGELFF. For the CDR3, the DNA is TGTGCCAGCAGTTACTCAGGGGAGGGCGGGGAGCTGTTTTTT.

The gene calls are TRBV19 and TRBJ1-1; D perhaps matches TRBD1 (5 bases). The CDR3 totals 13 residues. Per the germline V gene, CDR1 is LNHDA and CDR2 is SQIVND (reference sequence). Trimming took off 9 bases at V and 3 bases at J, with 14 bases between the two ends. Here the CDR3 reads CASTAGRYTEAFF. Here the CDR3 DNA reads TGTGCCAGCACCGCAGGGAGGTACACTGAAGCTTTCTTT.

The rearrangement links TRBV7-8 to TRBJ2-2; 8 nucleotides align to TRBD2. The V segment lost 2 bases and the J segment 5 bases; nucleotides outside the gene matches: 7. The germline gives CDR1 SGHVS, CDR2 FQNEAQ. The CDR3 consists of 16 residues. The DNA of the CDR3 is TGTGCCAGCAGCTTACCGGGCGGGGGGATAACCGGGGAGCTGTTTTTT. Translation: CASSLPGGGITGELFF.

This clone has only one observation. The chain is built from TRBV7-9 and TRBJ2-3, with a possible D match to TRBD1 (6 bases). Trimming stripped 6 bases from V and 3 bases from J, with 25 bases between. CDR1 SEHNR and CDR2 FQNEAQ come from the germline V gene (reference sequence). This CDR3 has 18 amino acids. The CDR3 reads CASSSGTSIFPFTDTQYF. DNA of the CDR3: TGTGCCAGCAGTTCCGGGACATCTATTTTCCCCTTTACAGATACGCAGTATTTT.

This sequence joins TRBV6-5 and TRBJ1-6, with 7 bases lining up with TRBD1. Germline trimming cut 4 bases from V and 5 bases from J; bases unmatched to any gene: 5. This CDR3 region has 15 residues. Germline lookup yields CDR1 MNHEY and CDR2 SVGAGI. CDR3 DNA: TGTGCCAGCAGTTCCCGGAGGGGGCATAATTCACCCCTCCACTTT. It encodes CASSSRRGHNSPLHF.

The rearrangement joins TRBV5-1 to TRBJ1-1, with a tentative D call TRBD1 (6 bases). Germline assignment: CDR1 SGHRS and CDR2 YFSETQ. This CDR3 comprises 15 residues. V shed 3 bases and J shed 1 base, with 13 bases lying between them. This chain's CDR3 is CASSWKGVGNTEAFF. The DNA for the CDR3 is TGCGCCAGCAGCTGGAAGGGGGTAGGGAACACTGAAGCTTTCTTT. Looking up the rest from reference TRBV5-1 and TRBJ1-1 gives the full variable domain: KAGVTQTPRYLIKTRGQQVTLSCSPISGHRSVSWYQQTPGQGLQFLFEYFSETQRNKGNFPGRFSGRQFSNSRSEMNVSTLELGDSALYLCASSWKGVGNTEAFFGQGTRLTVV.

The gene calls are TRBV30 and TRBJ2-7; 10 nucleotides agree with TRBD1. With V trimmed by 1 base and J by 3 bases, 0 bases remained unmatched. This CDR3 contains 13 residues. CDR1 is GTSNPN, CDR2 SVGIG, per germline (reference sequence). Here the CDR3 DNA reads TGTGCCTGGAGTGGGACAGGGGGCTACGAGCAGTACTTC. It yields the protein CAWSGTGGYEQYF.

V and J are TRBV15 and TRBJ1-2, with 7 bases matching TRBD1. The CDR3 spans 18 residues. V lost 0 bases, J lost 5 bases, and 15 bases stayed unmatched. Germline assignment: CDR1 LNHNV and CDR2 YYDKDF (reference sequence). CDR3: CATSRDSHTGGRGYGYTF. CDR3 sequence (DNA): TGTGCCACCAGCAGAGATAGCCATACTGGGGGCAGGGGGTATGGCTACACCTTC. Based on the CDR3 plus reference TRBV15 and TRBJ1-2, the full variable domain is DAMVIQNPRYQVTQFGKPVTLSCSQTLNHNVMYWYQQKSSQAPKLLFHYYDKDFNNEADTPDNFQSRRPNTSFCFLDIRSPGLGDTAMYLCATSRDSHTGGRGYGYTFGSGTRLTVV.

This clone has only one observation. V and J are TRBV30 and TRBJ1-6, with 7 bases identical to TRBD1. Germline trimming cut 4 bases from V and 8 bases from J; bases unmatched to any gene: 8. Germline V CDR1 and CDR2: GTSNPN, SVGIG (reference sequence). The CDR3 extends over 14 amino acids. In nucleotides, the CDR3 is TGTGCCTGGACGAGGGGACAGTTAGATTCACCCCTCCACTTT. Protein product: CAWTRGQLDSPLHF.

This rearrangement joins TRBV29-1 to TRBJ1-4; perhaps TRBD1 as D (6 bases). Trimming shortened V by 4 bases and J by 0 bases, and 9 bases separated the two germline ends. CDR1 and CDR2 from the germline V gene are SQVTM and ANQGSEA. The CDR3 runs 14 residues. The CDR3 bases are TGCAGCGTTGCCCCAGGGGCAACTAATGAAAAACTGTTTTTT. Translating gives CSVAPGATNEKLFF. The whole variable domain, remainder taken from reference TRBV29-1 and TRBJ1-4, is SAVISQKPSRDICQRGTSLTIQCQVDSQVTMMFWYRQQPGQSLTLIATANQGSEATYESGFVIDKFPISRPNLTFSTLTVSNMSPEDSSIYLCSVAPGATNEKLFFGSGTQLSVL.

The genes are TRBV6-5 and TRBJ2-2; 14 bases agree with TRBD2. Losses at the gene ends were 11 bases for V and 3 bases for J; bases not matched to a gene: 5. CDR3 length: 15 residues. Looked up from germline, CDR1 is MNHEY and CDR2 is SVGAGI. The CDR3 DNA is TGTGCCTCTAAGGGACTAGCGGGGGACACCGGGGAGCTGTTTTTT. Translating gives CASKGLAGDTGELFF.

The chain carries TRBV3-1 (or the pseudogene TRBV3-2) and TRBJ2-1, with D perhaps matching TRBD2 (5 bases). The V gene lost 3 bases and the J gene lost 15 bases, with 18 bases spanning the gap. The CDR3 covers 13 residues. In germline, CDR1 is LGHDT, CDR2 YNNKEL (reference sequence). The CDR3 sequence: CASSQRSDWTRFF. The CDR3 coding sequence is TGTGCCAGCAGCCAGCGCTCGGACTGGACCCGGTTCTTC.